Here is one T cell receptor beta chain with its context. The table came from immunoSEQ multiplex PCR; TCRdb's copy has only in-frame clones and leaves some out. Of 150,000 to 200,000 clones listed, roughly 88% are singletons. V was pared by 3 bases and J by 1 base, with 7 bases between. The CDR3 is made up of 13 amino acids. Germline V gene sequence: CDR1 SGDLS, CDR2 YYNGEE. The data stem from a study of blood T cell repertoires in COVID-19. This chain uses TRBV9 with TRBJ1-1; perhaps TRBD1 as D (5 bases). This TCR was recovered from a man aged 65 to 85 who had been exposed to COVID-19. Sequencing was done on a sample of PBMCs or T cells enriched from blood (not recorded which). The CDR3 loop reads CASSAGQNTEAFF. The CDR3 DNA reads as TGTGCCAGCAGCGCCGGACAGAACACTGAAGCTTTCTTT. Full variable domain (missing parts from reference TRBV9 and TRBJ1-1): DSGVTQTPKHLITATGQRVTLRCSPRSGDLSVYWYQQSLDQGLQFLIQYYNGEERAKGNILERFSAQQFPDLHSELNLSSLELGDSALYFCASSAGQNTEAFFGQGTRLTVV.